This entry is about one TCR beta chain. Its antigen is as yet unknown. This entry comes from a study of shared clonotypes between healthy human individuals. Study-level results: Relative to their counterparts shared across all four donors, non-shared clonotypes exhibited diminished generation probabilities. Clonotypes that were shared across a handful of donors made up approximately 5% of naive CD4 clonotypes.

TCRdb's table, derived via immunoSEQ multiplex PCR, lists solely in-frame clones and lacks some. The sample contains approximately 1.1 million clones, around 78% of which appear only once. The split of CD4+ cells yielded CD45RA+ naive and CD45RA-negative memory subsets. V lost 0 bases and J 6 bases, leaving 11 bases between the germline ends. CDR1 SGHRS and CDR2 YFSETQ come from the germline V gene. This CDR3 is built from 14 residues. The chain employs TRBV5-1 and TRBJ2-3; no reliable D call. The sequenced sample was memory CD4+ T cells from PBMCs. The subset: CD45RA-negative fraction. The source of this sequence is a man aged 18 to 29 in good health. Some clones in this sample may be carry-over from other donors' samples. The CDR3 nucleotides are TGCGCCAGCAGCTTGGAAATGATGCGGGATACGCAGTATTTT. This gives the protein CASSLEMMRDTQYF.